Each of the 22 T cell receptor beta chains below was sequenced from the same sample in a study of identical twins (dated by TCRdb to the mid-2010s). The method was 5' RACE. These reads were obtained on an Illumina HiSeq 2000. TCRdb reworked the public reads: Q25 trimming with fastp, MiXCR clone assembly, productive beta chains retained. Every entry covers one CDR3 protein and lists the most common genes and DNA from its rows. Across this sample there are around 240,000 distinct CDR3 sequences, with more than 9% seen only once. The ten largest clones take up about 9% of the sample. The sequenced sample was memory T cells sorted from blood. In light of the paper, this sample's cell subset or site label describes: CD45RO+ enriched T cells. Source of these receptors: a man in his forties or fifties in good health.

Ten or more counts support this clonotype. This chain links TRBV20-1 with TRBJ2-1; possibly TRBD2 for D (6 bases). This CDR3 comprises 14 residues. The V gene lost 6 bases and the J gene lost 12 bases, with 24 bases spanning the gap. The germline V gene encodes CDR1 DFQATT and CDR2 SNEGSKA (reference sequence). CDR3 DNA: TGCAGTGCGCCCGGGACTCGCCCGAGAGGTCGGCAGTTCTTC. As protein: CSAPGTRPRGRQFF.

The chain links TRBV20-1 to TRBJ2-3; D uncertain. From germline, CDR1 is DFQATT and CDR2 SNEGSKA (reference sequence). V shed 5 bases and J shed 2 bases, with 14 bases lying between them. The CDR3 spans 14 residues. CDR3 region: CSAQSDRSTDTQYF. CDR3 sequence (DNA): TGCAGTGCTCAGAGCGACCGATCCACAGATACGCAGTATTTT.

This clonotype was counted between two and nine times. Its ends do not fully match the called genes, so a read error is possible. Written as DNA, the CDR3 is TGTGCCAGCAGCGAAGACAGGGGGCGAGGCTATGGCTACACCTTC. It is translated as CASSEDRGRGYGYTF. The chain links TRBV4-2 to TRBJ1-2; 10 nucleotides line up with TRBD1. Per germline, CDR1 LGHNA and CDR2 YNFKEQ. The CDR3 length is 15 residues.

This clonotype occurred a few times. J is TRBJ2-1 and V is TRBV5-1, with 10 positions matching TRBD2. Germline values: CDR1 SGHRS, CDR2 YFSETQ. The V and J ends lost 1 base and 6 bases, in that order; junction bases with no gene match: 7. The length of the CDR3 is 16 residues. The CDR3 region has the DNA TGCGCCAGCAGCTTGTATAGCGGGGGGTCGAGCAATGAGCAGTTCTTC. Residues: CASSLYSGGSSNEQFF. The full variable domain, rest sourced from reference TRBV5-1 and TRBJ2-1, is KAGVTQTPRYLIKTRGQQVTLSCSPISGHRSVSWYQQTPGQGLQFLFEYFSETQRNKGNFPGRFSGRQFSNSRSEMNVSTLELGDSALYLCASSLYSGGSSNEQFFGPGTRLTVL.

This clonotype was picked up a small number of times. V usage is TRBV12-3 or TRBV12-4 and J usage is TRBJ1-6, with a possible D match to TRBD1 (6 bases). The germline V and J ends were trimmed by 7 bases and 11 bases, with 15 bases remaining between them. This CDR3 is built from 13 residues. CDR3 in DNA: TGTGCCAGCACCTTGGGGGCGCCAGCACCCCTCCACTTT. As protein: CASTLGAPAPLHF.

This clonotype showed up many times. V and J are TRBV20-1 and TRBJ1-6; D is uncertain. Germline V CDR1 and CDR2: DFQATT, SNEGSKA (reference sequence). The CDR3 loop spans 16 amino acids. V shed 3 bases and J shed 9 bases, with 21 bases lying between them. CDR3 amino acids: CSASNPRGTFISPLHF. The CDR3 nucleotides read TGCAGTGCTAGTAACCCCCGAGGAACTTTTATTTCACCCCTCCACTTT.

This clonotype was detected a few times. The rearrangement uses TRBV12-3 or TRBV12-4 and TRBJ1-2; the match to TRBD1 covers 9 bases. Trimming removed 1 base from V and 7 bases from J; junction bases left unmatched: 13. The CDR3 is 17 amino acids. CDR3 coding DNA: TGTGCCAGCAGTTTAGGGGGGGCCGGGACAGGGACTGGTGGCTACACCTTC. Its protein product is CASSLGGAGTGTGGYTF.

CDR3 loop: CSAGKLNSNYGYTF. CDR3 bases: TGCAGCGCCGGCAAGTTAAATTCTAACTATGGCTACACCTTC. This chain connects TRBV29-1 to TRBJ1-2; D is unclear. Per germline, CDR1 SQVTM and CDR2 ANQGSEA. The CDR3 totals 14 residues. V lost 7 bases, J lost 0 bases, and 15 bases lay in between. The full variable domain, in which reference TRBV29-1 and TRBJ1-2 provide the parts outside the CDR3, is SAVISQKPSRDICQRGTSLTIQCQVDSQVTMMFWYRQQPGQSLTLIATANQGSEATYESGFVIDKFPISRPNLTFSTLTVSNMSPEDSSIYLCSAGKLNSNYGYTFGSGTRLTVV.

This clonotype was seen repeatedly, ten times or more. The V call is TRBV4-3, the J call TRBJ2-7; D is uncertain. This CDR3 spans 15 amino acids. Trimming left V 1 base short and J 0 bases short, with 10 bases between. Germline values: CDR1 LGHNA, CDR2 YSLEER. CDR3 in DNA: TGCGCCAGCAGCCAAGCGGCAGGAAGCTCCTACGAGCAGTACTTC. Its protein is CASSQAAGSSYEQYF.

This clonotype was observed a few times. J is TRBJ1-3 and V is TRBV10-3, with D uncertain. The V and J ends lost 2 bases and 8 bases respectively, with 10 bases between them. The CDR3 loop spans 13 amino acids. Germline V lookup: CDR1 ENHRY, CDR2 SYGVKD. CDR3 DNA sequence: TGTGCCATCAGTGAGCGGACCGGGGACACCATATATTTT. It is translated as CAISERTGDTIYF.

The chain couples TRBV9 to TRBJ2-5, with D uncertain. Trimming left V 1 base short and J 2 bases short, with 12 bases between. Germline-derived CDR1 and CDR2 are SGDLS and YYNGEE. The CDR3 runs to 15 residues. The CDR3 coding sequence is TGTGCCAGCAGCGTACTGGCTAGTGTACAAGAGACCCAGTACTTC. Translating it yields CASSVLASVQETQYF.

This clonotype was observed many times. The chain combines TRBV3-1 with TRBJ2-5; 8 nucleotides match TRBD2. The CDR3 has 17 amino acids. Germline V lookup: CDR1 LGHDT, CDR2 YNNKEL (reference sequence). Germline trimming cut 3 bases from V and 4 bases from J; bases unmatched to any gene: 13. The CDR3 reads CASSHPLRTSYGETQYF. The DNA for the CDR3 is TGTGCCAGCAGCCACCCCCTGAGGACTAGCTATGGAGAGACCCAGTACTTC.

This clonotype has ten or more counts. The chain carries TRBV10-2 and TRBJ2-5, with D possibly matching TRBD2 (7 bases). The germline gives CDR1 WSHSY, CDR2 SAAADI. The V gene lost 3 bases and the J gene lost 5 bases, with 13 bases spanning the gap. CDR3 size: 14 residues. CDR3 loop: CASSEGGGGETQYF. The DNA for the CDR3 is TGCGCCAGCAGTGAAGGTGGCGGGGGCGAGACCCAGTACTTC.

The chain couples TRBV6-5 to TRBJ2-2; TRBD1 agrees at 9 bases. The CDR3 is 16 residues long. Per germline, CDR1 MNHEY and CDR2 SVGAGI. J was trimmed by 5 bases and V by 2 bases; bases with no gene match: 6. In nucleotides, the CDR3 is TGTGCCAGCAGTTACCCCGGGACAGGGTTGACCGGGGAGCTGTTTTTT. This encodes CASSYPGTGLTGELFF.

This clonotype was seen many times. The rearrangement joins TRBV9 to TRBJ1-5; weak D call: TRBD1 (6 bases). The CDR3 is made up of 14 amino acids. CDR1 SGDLS and CDR2 YYNGEE come from the germline V gene. Trimming shortened V by 0 bases and J by 4 bases, and 8 bases separated the two germline ends. The CDR3 region is CASSVGTVNQPQHF. DNA of the CDR3: TGTGCCAGCAGCGTAGGGACAGTAAATCAGCCCCAGCATTTT.

The chain combines TRBV7-9 with TRBJ2-3; D remains ambiguous. CDR3 length equals 14 residues. V lost 2 bases and J lost 7, with 13 bases in between. Germline CDR1 SEHNR, CDR2 FQNEAQ (reference sequence). The chain's CDR3 is CASSLLGQENTQYF. The DNA for the CDR3 is TGTGCCAGCAGCTTATTAGGCCAAGAGAATACGCAGTATTTT. The full variable domain, completed using reference TRBV7-9 and TRBJ2-3, is DTGVSQNPRHKITKRGQNVTFRCDPISEHNRLYWYRQTLGQGPEFLTYFQNEAQLEKSRLLSDRFSAERPKGSFSTLEIQRTEQGDSAMYLCASSLLGQENTQYFGPGTRLTVL.

This clonotype was found many times. The chain joins TRBV9 to TRBJ1-2, with D tentatively TRBD1 (5 bases). Germline V gives CDR1 SGDLS, CDR2 YYNGEE. There are 17 residues in the CDR3. V was clipped by 0 bases and J by 8 bases, with 23 bases between them. CDR3 DNA sequence: TGTGCCAGCAGCGTAGCTACGGCTTTAAGTCTTGGGGGAGGCTACACCTTC. Protein: CASSVATALSLGGGYTF.

This chain joins TRBV19 and TRBJ1-1, with D unclear. The germline V gene has CDR1 LNHDA and CDR2 SQIVND (reference sequence). V dropped 5 bases and J dropped 5 bases, with 12 bases sitting between them. The CDR3 totals 13 residues. The CDR3 spells CASSVSGKTEAFF. The CDR3 nucleotides read TGTGCCAGTAGTGTGAGCGGAAAGACTGAAGCTTTCTTT.

This clonotype was picked up a small number of times. The chain has TRBV20-1 and TRBJ2-2; D not resolved. V was trimmed by 4 bases and J by 4 bases, leaving 10 bases between them. Germline CDR1 reads DFQATT; CDR2 reads SNEGSKA (reference sequence). CDR3 size: 13 residues. CDR3 residues: CSATSGSTGELFF. CDR3 in DNA: TGCAGTGCTACGTCTGGAAGCACCGGGGAGCTGTTTTTT.

There are many counts of this clonotype. This rearrangement joins TRBV6-2 or TRBV6-3 to TRBJ2-7; 9 nucleotides agree with TRBD1. V shed 5 bases and J 6 bases; nucleotides not matched to a gene: 11. CDR3 size: 15 residues. The V gene's germline CDR1 is MNHEY and CDR2 SVGEGT. CDR3 amino acids: CASSPPGQGPGEQYF. DNA for the CDR3: TGTGCCAGCAGTCCCCCGGGACAGGGTCCGGGCGAGCAGTACTTC.

The rearrangement links TRBV4-2 to TRBJ2-4; D might be TRBD2 (5 bases). The CDR3 totals 15 residues. In germline, CDR1 is LGHNA, CDR2 YNFKEQ. The V gene lost 0 bases and the J gene lost 0 bases, with 6 bases spanning the gap. The CDR3 spells CASSQERAAKNIQYF. The CDR3 DNA reads as TGTGCCAGCAGCCAAGAGCGGGCAGCCAAAAACATTCAGTACTTC.

In its sample, this clonotype was seen many times. This chain joins TRBV7-2 and TRBJ2-7; 9 bases agree with TRBD1. Germline trimming cut 3 bases from V and 3 bases from J; bases unmatched to any gene: 3. From germline, CDR1 is SGHTA and CDR2 FQGNSA. The CDR3 length is 14 residues. This CDR3 reads CASSFDRGYYEQYF. The CDR3 DNA is TGTGCCAGCAGCTTTGACAGGGGGTACTACGAGCAGTACTTC. Looking up the rest from reference TRBV7-2 and TRBJ2-7 gives the full variable domain: GAGVSQSPSNKVTEKGKDVELRCDPISGHTALYWYRQSLGQGLEFLIYFQGNSAPDKSGLPSDRFSAERTGGSVSTLTIQRTQQEDSAVYLCASSFDRGYYEQYFGPGTRLTVT.